Listed below are T cell receptor beta chains from one sample, sequenced in a study of T cells after somatic rescue of genetic block. TCRdb's table, derived via immunoSEQ multiplex PCR, lists solely in-frame clones and lacks some. The table records 55,000 to 75,000 clones, about 90% of them present only once. Sequencing used peripheral blood mononuclear cells (PBMCs). The receptors were sampled from a man aged 35-49 years. CDR3s include the opening cysteine and the closing phenylalanine or tryptophan. A D gene is named only where the DNA matches it firmly. Only some rows state a clone size, as once, few, many or a class for expanded clones.

j_call: TRBJ2-3
clone_size: NA
v_call: TRBV5-1
d_call: NA
cdr3_aa: CASSLEGRDTDTQYF
cdr3_nt: TGCGCCAGCAGCTTGGAGGGCAGGGACACAGATACGCAGTATTTT

j_call: TRBJ2-7
clone_size: NA
v_call: TRBV15
d_call: TRBD2
cdr3_aa: CATAERDRPYEQYF
cdr3_nt: TGTGCCACCGCTGAGCGGGATCGACCCTACGAGCAGTACTTC

j_call: TRBJ2-1
clone_size: NA
v_call: TRBV6-7
d_call: TRBD2
cdr3_aa: CASSYGGLAGDNEQFF
cdr3_nt: TGTGCCAGCAGTTACGGGGGACTAGCGGGAGATAATGAGCAGTTCTTC

j_call: TRBJ2-7
clone_size: once
v_call: TRBV5-6
d_call: TRBD1
cdr3_aa: CASSLRTGGRYEQYF
cdr3_nt: TGTGCCAGCAGCTTGCGTACAGGGGGAAGGTACGAGCAGTACTTC

j_call: TRBJ2-3
clone_size: NA
v_call: TRBV7-9
d_call: TRBD1
cdr3_aa: CASSWGTGATDTQYF
cdr3_nt: TGTGCCAGCAGCTGGGGGACAGGGGCCACAGATACGCAGTATTTT

j_call: TRBJ2-3
clone_size: NA
v_call: TRBV19
d_call: NA
cdr3_aa: CASSTRSGSSTDTQYF
cdr3_nt: TGTGCCAGTAGCACCCGGAGCGGGTCTAGCACAGATACGCAGTATTTT

j_call: TRBJ2-7
clone_size: NA
v_call: TRBV5-4
d_call: NA
cdr3_aa: CASSLVGSYEQYF
cdr3_nt: TGTGCCAGCAGCTTGGTAGGGTCCTACGAGCAGTACTTC

j_call: TRBJ2-3
clone_size: NA
v_call: TRBV6-6
d_call: TRBD1
cdr3_aa: CASSLTGTGGTDTQYF
cdr3_nt: TGTGCCAGCAGTTTAACCGGGACAGGGGGTACAGATACGCAGTATTTT

j_call: TRBJ2-7
clone_size: NA
v_call: TRBV27
d_call: NA
cdr3_aa: CASSLSRAPHEQYF
cdr3_nt: TGTGCCAGCAGTTTATCGCGGGCACCTCACGAGCAGTACTTC

j_call: TRBJ2-7
clone_size: once
v_call: TRBV28
d_call: TRBD2
cdr3_aa: CASTTGLASPSSYEQYF
cdr3_nt: TGTGCCAGCACTACGGGACTAGCGTCACCGAGCTCCTACGAGCAGTACTTC

j_call: TRBJ2-2
clone_size: NA
v_call: TRBV6-1
d_call: NA
cdr3_aa: CASSEAQGPNTGELFF
cdr3_nt: TGTGCCAGCAGTGAAGCTCAGGGCCCGAACACCGGGGAGCTGTTTTTT

j_call: TRBJ2-7
clone_size: NA
v_call: TRBV14
d_call: NA
cdr3_aa: CASSHYRDSYEQYF
cdr3_nt: TGTGCCAGCAGCCATTACAGGGATTCCTACGAGCAGTACTTC

j_call: TRBJ1-2
clone_size: NA
v_call: TRBV27
d_call: NA
cdr3_aa: CASSNRISAGYTF
cdr3_nt: TGTGCCAGCAGTAATAGGATCTCAGCTGGCTACACCTTC

j_call: TRBJ2-3
clone_size: NA
v_call: TRBV5-5
d_call: TRBD1
cdr3_aa: CASSFTGADTQYF
cdr3_nt: TGTGCCAGCAGCTTCACAGGGGCAGATACGCAGTATTTT

j_call: TRBJ2-3
clone_size: NA
v_call: TRBV5-1
d_call: NA
cdr3_aa: CASTPGGTADTQYF
cdr3_nt: TGCGCCAGCACCCCCGGAGGAACCGCAGATACGCAGTATTTT

j_call: TRBJ1-1
clone_size: few
v_call: TRBV29-1
d_call: NA
cdr3_aa: CSVDFGMGTEAFF
cdr3_nt: TGCAGCGTTGATTTTGGAATGGGCACTGAAGCTTTCTTT

j_call: TRBJ2-1
clone_size: NA
v_call: TRBV5-1
d_call: TRBD2
cdr3_aa: CASSLDLAGGRPYNEQFF
cdr3_nt: TGCGCCAGCAGCTTGGACCTAGCGGGAGGGAGGCCCTACAATGAGCAGTTCTTC

j_call: TRBJ1-5
clone_size: NA
v_call: TRBV12-2
d_call: NA
cdr3_aa: CASRLAGRGGSNQPQHF
cdr3_nt: TGTGCAAGTCGCTTAGCGGGTAGGGGGGGGAGCAATCAGCCCCAGCATTTT

j_call: TRBJ1-1
clone_size: NA
v_call: TRBV19
d_call: NA
cdr3_aa: CASSIAPPNTEAFF
cdr3_nt: TGTGCCAGTAGTATAGCACCCCCCAACACTGAAGCTTTCTTT

j_call: TRBJ2-3
clone_size: NA
v_call: TRBV4-3
d_call: TRBD2
cdr3_aa: CASSQDQAGESTDTQYF
cdr3_nt: TGCGCCAGCAGCCAAGATCAAGCGGGAGAGAGCACAGATACGCAGTATTTT

j_call: TRBJ2-3
clone_size: NA
v_call: TRBV7-2
d_call: TRBD2
cdr3_aa: CASSLALSGGAGNTQYF
cdr3_nt: TGTGCCAGCAGCTTAGCGCTGTCGGGAGGGGCGGGGAATACGCAGTATTTT

j_call: TRBJ1-5
clone_size: NA
v_call: TRBV6-6
d_call: TRBD1
cdr3_aa: CASSYSTGAAGQPQHF
cdr3_nt: TGTGCCAGCAGTTACTCCACAGGGGCGGCAGGTCAGCCCCAGCATTTT

j_call: TRBJ1-5
clone_size: NA
v_call: TRBV15
d_call: NA
cdr3_aa: CATSRSQGHQNQPQHF
cdr3_nt: TGTGCCACCAGCCGGAGCCAGGGGCACCAAAATCAGCCCCAGCATTTT

j_call: TRBJ1-6
clone_size: NA
v_call: TRBV6-5
d_call: NA
cdr3_aa: CASSYVGVSYNSPLHF
cdr3_nt: TGTGCCAGCAGTTACGTGGGGGTATCTTATAATTCACCCCTCCACTTT

j_call: TRBJ2-7
clone_size: NA
v_call: TRBV5-8
d_call: NA
cdr3_aa: CASTLWYTGSWYEQYF
cdr3_nt: TGTGCCAGCACCTTGTGGTACACAGGGTCATGGTACGAGCAGTACTTC

j_call: TRBJ2-4
clone_size: NA
v_call: TRBV2
d_call: TRBD1
cdr3_aa: CASSGVAQGDIQYF
cdr3_nt: TGTGCCAGCAGTGGGGTGGCACAGGGGGACATTCAGTACTTC

j_call: TRBJ2-4
clone_size: NA
v_call: TRBV4-3
d_call: NA
cdr3_aa: CASSHRARGAKNIQYF
cdr3_nt: TGCGCCAGCAGCCACCGGGCAAGGGGAGCCAAAAACATTCAGTACTTC

j_call: TRBJ2-2
clone_size: once
v_call: TRBV5-6
d_call: NA
cdr3_aa: CASSLLQNTGELFF
cdr3_nt: TGTGCCAGCAGCTTACTCCAAAACACCGGGGAGCTGTTTTTT

j_call: TRBJ1-1
clone_size: NA
v_call: TRBV10-3
d_call: TRBD1
cdr3_aa: CAIRSGTGNTEAFF
cdr3_nt: TGTGCCATCAGATCCGGGACAGGGAACACTGAAGCTTTCTTT

j_call: TRBJ2-6
clone_size: NA
v_call: TRBV6-5
d_call: NA
cdr3_aa: CASSSQGTGANVLTF
cdr3_nt: TGTGCCAGCAGTTCCCAGGGTACTGGGGCCAACGTCCTGACTTTC

j_call: TRBJ2-3
clone_size: NA
v_call: TRBV11-2
d_call: TRBD2
cdr3_aa: CASSLVVRVAGGTDTQYF
cdr3_nt: TGTGCCAGCAGCTTAGTAGTCAGGGTGGCGGGAGGAACAGATACGCAGTATTTT

j_call: TRBJ2-7
clone_size: NA
v_call: TRBV30
d_call: TRBD1
cdr3_aa: CAWSVRDRLSYEQYF
cdr3_nt: TGTGCCTGGAGTGTCCGGGACAGGTTATCCTACGAGCAGTACTTC

j_call: TRBJ2-5
clone_size: NA
v_call: TRBV7-2
d_call: TRBD1
cdr3_aa: CASSLAGDRETQYF
cdr3_nt: TGTGCCAGCAGCTTAGCAGGGGACAGAGAGACCCAGTACTTC